This T cell receptor (beta chain) is drawn from a study of beta chain features in type 1 diabetes. CDR3 length: 16 amino acids. CDR1 is MGHDK and CDR2 is SYGVNS in the germline V gene. V trimming: 3 bases; J trimming: 2 bases; junction bases outside the gene matches: 5. The whole isolated RNA underwent reverse transcription, so sequencing captured expressed TCRB transcripts. Only in-frame clones appear in the TCRdb table, and some are missing; sequencing was by immunoSEQ multiplex PCR. The sample holds around 500,000 clones; roughly 31% are singletons and the top ten take 0.05% to 0.065%. This TCR came from a man aged 18 to 30 in good health. The chain links TRBV25-1 to TRBJ1-3, with TRBD1 identical over 9 bases. Material: naive CD4+ T cells from blood. The CDR3 region is CASSDRGTGPGNTIYF. CDR3 coding DNA: TGTGCCAGCAGTGATCGAGGGACAGGGCCTGGAAACACCATATATTTT. The variable domain in full, with the rest retrieved from reference TRBV25-1 and TRBJ1-3, is EADIYQTPRYLVIGTGKKITLECSQTMGHDKMYWYQQDPGMELHLIHYSYGVNSTEKGDLSSESTVSRIRTEHFPLTLESARPSHTSQYLCASSDRGTGPGNTIYFGEGSWLTVV.